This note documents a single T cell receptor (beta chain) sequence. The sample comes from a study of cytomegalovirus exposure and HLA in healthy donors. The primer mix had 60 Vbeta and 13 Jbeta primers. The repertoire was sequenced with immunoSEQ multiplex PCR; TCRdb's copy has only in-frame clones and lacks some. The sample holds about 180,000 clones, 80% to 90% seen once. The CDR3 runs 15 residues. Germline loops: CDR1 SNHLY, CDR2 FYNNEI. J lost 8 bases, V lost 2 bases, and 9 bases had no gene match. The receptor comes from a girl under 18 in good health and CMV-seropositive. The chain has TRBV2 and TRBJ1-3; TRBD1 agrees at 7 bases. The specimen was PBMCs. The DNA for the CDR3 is TGTGCCAGCAGTGAAAGGAGACGGGACAGAGACACCATATATTTT. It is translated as CASSERRRDRDTIYF. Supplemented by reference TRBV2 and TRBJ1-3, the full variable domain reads EPEVTQTPSHQVTQMGQEVILRCVPISNHLYFYWYRQILGQKVEFLVSFYNNEISEKSEIFDDQFSVERPDGSNFTLKIRSTKLEDSAMYFCASSERRRDRDTIYFGEGSWLTVV.